The 30 T cell receptor beta chains below were found in one sample sequenced in a study of regulatory T cells in long-lasting Graves disease. To make TCR beta libraries, researchers used iRepertoire HTBI primers and Arm-PCR of CDR3 regions. Using its own MiXCR run on the multiplex PCR reads, TCRdb lists one record per CDR3 protein. The table lists about 560,000 distinct CDR3 sequences, 15% to 20% of them singletons. Time point specified: newly diagnosed GD, antithyroid drugs for less than 3 months. PBMC-derived RNA was used for the TCR library. Another study also made use of these data, one on T cells in Graves' hyperthyroidism and ophthalmopathy.

Sequenced here: peripheral blood mononuclear cells (PBMCs), sampled at new diagnosis, from a patient treated with antithyroid drugs. These receptors came from a man younger than 30 with Graves disease.

The table lists this clonotype with many counts. The chain uses TRBV6-5 and TRBJ2-7; tentative D call: TRBD2 (5 bases). The CDR3 runs to 16 residues. Per germline, CDR1 MNHEY and CDR2 SVGAGI. V was shortened by 3 bases and J by 3 bases, with 18 bases between the two germline ends. CDR3 protein: CASSYSRGSSLYEQYF. CDR3 DNA: TGTGCCAGCAGTTATTCTCGGGGAAGCTCTCTCTACGAGCAGTACTTC.

In its sample, this clonotype was seen many times. The CDR3 nucleotides read TGTGCCAGCAGCTTAGGGAGCACAGATACGCAGTATTTT. Amino acid sequence: CASSLGSTDTQYF. The chain couples TRBV7-9 to TRBJ2-3; the D is unclear. The germline V and J ends were trimmed by 1 base and 0 bases, with 2 bases remaining between them. This CDR3 region has 13 residues. Germline lookup yields CDR1 SEHNR and CDR2 FQNEAQ (reference sequence).

The CDR3 spells CASSYHDRGSTGELFF. For the CDR3, the DNA is TGTGCCAGCAGTTACCACGACAGGGGAAGCACCGGGGAGCTGTTTTTT. This chain uses TRBV6-2 or TRBV6-3 with TRBJ2-2; TRBD1 agrees at 8 bases. Germline-derived CDR1 and CDR2 are MNHEY and SVGEGT. V shed 2 bases, J shed 4 bases, and the junction held 6 bases outside the gene matches. The CDR3 runs to 16 residues.

This clonotype was seen more than once but under ten times. V usage is TRBV6-1 and J usage is TRBJ2-4, with D tentatively TRBD1 (6 bases). The V gene lost 4 bases and the J gene lost 2 bases, with 12 bases spanning the gap. CDR3 length: 15 residues. Germline values: CDR1 MNHNS, CDR2 SASEGT. The CDR3 is CASSAHRETKNIQYF. The CDR3 region has the DNA TGTGCCAGCAGTGCTCACAGGGAAACCAAAAACATTCAGTACTTC.

This clonotype has a count of ten or more. The J gene is TRBJ1-4, the V gene TRBV28; 7 bases align to TRBD1. The CDR3 totals 14 residues. Germline lookup yields CDR1 MDHEN and CDR2 SYDVKM. J was trimmed by 8 bases and V by 5 bases; bases with no gene match: 8. This CDR3 is CASSPGQIWEKLFF. The CDR3 DNA sequence: TGTGCCAGCAGTCCGGGACAGATATGGGAAAAACTGTTTTTT.

The chain is built from TRBV27 and TRBJ2-7; 9 bases line up with TRBD1. Trimming cost V 4 bases and J 9 bases; bases outside gene matches: 16. The CDR3 extends over 16 amino acids. Germline CDR1 and CDR2: MNHEY and SMNVEV (reference sequence). CDR3 sequence: CASSSHPGTGTGGQYF. CDR3 DNA sequence: TGTGCCAGCAGTTCCCACCCCGGGACAGGGACCGGGGGGCAGTACTTC.

This clonotype was counted many times. V and J are TRBV20-1 and TRBJ1-1; D gene ambiguous. This CDR3 has 13 amino acids. V lost 3 bases and J 0 bases, leaving 8 bases between the germline ends. Germline V gene data show CDR1 as DFQATT and CDR2 as SNEGSKA (reference sequence). The CDR3 coding sequence is TGCAGTGCTAGTCTACAGATGAACACTGAAGCTTTCTTT. It specifies CSASLQMNTEAFF.

This clonotype came up many times. This chain uses TRBV11-3 with TRBJ1-5, with a weak D call TRBD1 (6 bases). V lost 4 bases, J lost 0 bases, and 13 bases lay in between. The CDR3 has 16 amino acids. Germline CDR1 is SGHNT and CDR2 is YENEEA. The CDR3 DNA sequence: TGTGCCAGCAGCTCGGGGGCCTACGGTAGCAATCAGCCCCAGCATTTT. It is translated as CASSSGAYGSNQPQHF.

This clonotype was recorded a few times. V gene TRBV3-1 combines with J gene TRBJ1-2; possible D gene TRBD1, 5 bases. V gave up 4 bases and J gave up 3 bases, with 18 bases separating them. This CDR3 is built from 16 residues. Germline CDR1 LGHDT, CDR2 YNNKEL (reference sequence). The CDR3 region has the DNA TGTGCCAGCAGCCGGGGACCCGCCCGAGGAGACTATGGCTACACCTTC. Translation: CASSRGPARGDYGYTF.

This clonotype came up a few times. CDR3: CASSERAGADTEAFF. In DNA, the CDR3 is TGTGCCAGCAGTGAAAGAGCAGGGGCGGACACTGAAGCTTTCTTT. The chain couples TRBV6-1 to TRBJ1-1; tentatively, D is TRBD1 (6 bases). V gave up 2 bases and J gave up 3 bases, with 13 bases separating them. This CDR3 comprises 15 residues. Germline V gives CDR1 MNHNS, CDR2 SASEGT.

The V call is TRBV12-3 or TRBV12-4, the J call TRBJ2-3; D is uncertain. This CDR3 is built from 13 residues. V was trimmed by 5 bases and J by 3 bases, leaving 9 bases between them. DNA of the CDR3: TGTGCCAGCAGTAGAATTGAGACAGATACGCAGTATTTT. As protein: CASSRIETDTQYF.

CDR3 nucleotide sequence: TGCAGCGTTGACGACAGGGTATCAGGCTACGAGCAGTACTTC. Translating it yields CSVDDRVSGYEQYF. V gene TRBV29-1 combines with J gene TRBJ2-7, with 7 bases aligning to TRBD1. The trim removed 3 bases at V and 3 bases at J, leaving 8 bases unmatched. Germline lookup yields CDR1 SQVTM and CDR2 ANQGSEA. The CDR3 spans 14 residues.

This clonotype was detected only once. This may arise from a read error, as a much more abundant clone is one base away. The chain couples TRBV7-9 to TRBJ2-1, with 9 bases lining up with TRBD2. CDR1 and CDR2 from the germline V gene are SEHNR and FQNEAQ (reference sequence). The CDR3 is made up of 19 amino acids. V shed 0 bases and J 0 bases; nucleotides not matched to a gene: 9. The DNA of the CDR3 is TGTGCCAGCAGCTTAGCGGGGACTAGCAGGATTAGCTCCTACAATGAGCAGTTCTTC. Residues: CASSLAGTSRISSYNEQFF. Using reference TRBV7-9 and TRBJ2-1 for the parts outside the CDR3, the full variable domain is DTGVSQNPRHKITKRGQNVTFRCDPISEHNRLYWYRQTLGQGPEFLTYFQNEAQLEKSRLLSDRFSAERPKGSFSTLEIQRTEQGDSAMYLCASSLAGTSRISSYNEQFFGPGTRLTVL.

The chain is built from TRBV11-2 and TRBJ2-7; D is uncertain. CDR3 size: 13 residues. CDR1 is SGHAT and CDR2 is FQNNGV in the germline V gene. The germline V and J ends were trimmed by 0 bases and 6 bases, with 9 bases remaining between them. For the CDR3, the DNA is TGTGCCAGCAGCTTAGAGTGGGGTTCCGAGCAGTACTTC. It codes for CASSLEWGSEQYF.

This clonotype has at least ten counts. This chain uses TRBV25-1 with TRBJ2-5; 11 nucleotides line up with TRBD2. After removal of 1 base from V and 1 base from J, the junction contained 11 bases not matched to a gene. This CDR3 contains 19 residues. Germline V gene lookup returns CDR1 MGHDK and CDR2 SYGVNS. DNA of the CDR3: TGTGCCAGCAGTGAATGGGAGGTTAGCGGGAGGGAATCCCAAGAGACCCAGTACTTC. Protein sequence: CASSEWEVSGRESQETQYF.

This clonotype was recorded many times. The rearrangement uses TRBV3-1 and TRBJ2-7; 8 nucleotides agree with TRBD1. Unmatched junction bases numbered 10, after V lost 7 bases and J lost 2 bases. Looked up from germline, CDR1 is LGHDT and CDR2 is YNNKEL (reference sequence). This CDR3 comprises 15 residues. The CDR3, as DNA: TGTGCCAGCACACGAGGACAGGGTAGTCCCTACGAGCAGTACTTC. It codes for CASTRGQGSPYEQYF.

At least ten counts were recorded for this clonotype. The chain has TRBV12-3 or TRBV12-4 and TRBJ1-1; D call uncertain. The CDR3 contains 13 residues. The V and J ends lost 7 bases and 2 bases respectively, with 11 bases between them. The CDR3 here is CASTPMFNTEAFF. CDR3 DNA sequence: TGTGCCAGCACCCCTATGTTCAACACTGAAGCTTTCTTT.

This clonotype showed up many times. The genes are TRBV30 and TRBJ1-2; the D is unclear. CDR1 and CDR2 from the germline V gene are GTSNPN and SVGIG (reference sequence). Trimming took 3 bases from V and 0 from J, leaving 17 bases between them. The CDR3 runs to 16 residues. This chain's CDR3 is CAWRNPVPGSNYGYTF. The CDR3 region has the DNA TGTGCCTGGAGGAATCCAGTCCCGGGGTCTAACTATGGCTACACCTTC.

This clonotype was found a few times. The CDR3 carries no conserved terminal phenylalanine or tryptophan, so it likely arises from a read error. The chain has TRBV3-1 and TRBJ2-5; D uncertain. Trimming left V 5 bases short and J 7 bases short, with 8 bases between. Germline CDR1 LGHDT, CDR2 YNNKEL (reference sequence). This CDR3 contains 11 residues. The CDR3 sequence is CASSFQSTQYL. The CDR3, as DNA: TGTGCCAGCAGCTTTCAGTCGACCCAGTACCTC.

The CDR3 region has the DNA TGTGCCAGCAACATCGGGGGGCCGTGGGGCGGGGAGCTGTTTTTT. Amino acid sequence: CASNIGGPWGGELFF. This chain joins TRBV25-1 and TRBJ2-2; TRBD2 is a possible D gene (7 bases). The CDR3 extends over 15 amino acids. Looked up from germline, CDR1 is MGHDK and CDR2 is SYGVNS. Trimming stripped 7 bases from V and 7 bases from J, with 19 bases between.

The gene calls are TRBV6-5 and TRBJ2-7; 10 bases are a match to TRBD2. After removal of 0 bases from V and 6 bases from J, the junction contained 8 bases not matched to a gene. There are 16 residues in the CDR3. Looked up from germline, CDR1 is MNHEY and CDR2 is SVGAGI. The CDR3 is CASSYSGLARGSEQYF. The CDR3 nucleotides are TGTGCCAGCAGTTACTCGGGACTAGCGAGAGGGTCCGAGCAGTACTTC.

In its sample, this clonotype was seen many times. The rearrangement uses TRBV9 and TRBJ1-1, with unresolved D. Germline CDR1 is SGDLS and CDR2 is YYNGEE. The CDR3 covers 13 residues. V dropped 0 bases and J dropped 7 bases, with 10 bases sitting between them. CDR3 nucleotides: TGTGCCAGCAGCGTAGAAGGGCAAGTTGAAGCTTTCTTT. Translating gives CASSVEGQVEAFF.

The chain has TRBV7-2 and TRBJ1-1; tentative D call: TRBD1 (5 bases). The germline V and J ends were trimmed by 5 bases and 1 base, with 11 bases remaining between them. CDR1 and CDR2 (germline): SGHTA, FQGNSA. CDR3 length: 14 residues. This chain's CDR3 is CASSTGITNTEAFF. In nucleotides, the CDR3 is TGTGCCAGCAGCACAGGTATTACGAACACTGAAGCTTTCTTT.

In this sample, this clonotype turned up a few times. The rearrangement joins TRBV11-2 to TRBJ2-2; the match to TRBD2 covers 14 bases. CDR1 is SGHAT, CDR2 FQNNGV, per germline. The CDR3 is made up of 20 amino acids. J lost 5 bases, V lost 1 base, and 12 bases had no gene match. CDR3 in DNA: TGTGCCAGCAGCTTAGCCAGACTAGCGGGAGGGTCTTTAGGGACCGGGGAGCTGTTTTTT. This gives the protein CASSLARLAGGSLGTGELFF.

The chain combines TRBV19 with TRBJ2-1, with 11 bases lining up with TRBD2. Germline lookup yields CDR1 LNHDA and CDR2 SQIVND (reference sequence). The junction had 3 bases not matched to a gene; V was cut back by 5 bases and J by 0 bases. The CDR3 has 16 amino acids. Here the CDR3 DNA reads TGTGCCAGTAGTGTTAGCGGGAGGGTCTCCTACAATGAGCAGTTCTTC. Residues: CASSVSGRVSYNEQFF.

In this sample, this clonotype turned up many times. The genes are TRBV11-2 and TRBJ2-1; no firm D call. CDR1 and CDR2 from the germline V gene are SGHAT and FQNNGV. Trimming took off 2 bases at V and 8 bases at J, with 10 bases between the two ends. This CDR3 comprises 13 residues. As DNA, the CDR3 is TGTGCCAGCAGCTTACCTATCCGGGATGAGCAGTTCTTC. Protein product: CASSLPIRDEQFF.

In its sample, this clonotype was seen many times. The chain joins TRBV2 to TRBJ1-1, with D hard to call. Germline CDR1 is SNHLY and CDR2 is FYNNEI. The CDR3 spans 17 residues. V lost 6 bases and J 2 bases, leaving 22 bases between the germline ends. The CDR3 protein is CASRGGESSVSNTEAFF. The CDR3 DNA is TGTGCCAGCAGGGGCGGTGAATCGTCAGTTAGTAACACTGAAGCTTTCTTT. Full variable domain (remainder filled in from reference TRBV2 and TRBJ1-1): EPEVTQTPSHQVTQMGQEVILRCVPISNHLYFYWYRQILGQKVEFLVSFYNNEISEKSEIFDDQFSVERPDGSNFTLKIRSTKLEDSAMYFCASRGGESSVSNTEAFFGQGTRLTVV.

This clonotype was observed a few times. The chain has TRBV9 and TRBJ2-7; 8 bases match TRBD2. This CDR3 spans 15 amino acids. Germline V lookup: CDR1 SGDLS, CDR2 YYNGEE. The V and J ends lost 2 bases and 0 bases, in that order; junction bases with no gene match: 4. The CDR3 here is CASSVVAGSSYEQYF. CDR3 DNA sequence: TGTGCCAGCAGCGTGGTAGCGGGGAGCTCCTACGAGCAGTACTTC.

This clonotype was seen many times. The chain employs TRBV12-3 or TRBV12-4 and TRBJ2-7; TRBD1 aligns across 12 bases. The ends lost 2 bases at V and 1 base at J; junction bases unmatched: 3. There are 16 residues in the CDR3. The DNA of the CDR3 is TGTGCCAGCAGTTTATGGGGACAGGGGGCATCCTACGAGCAGTACTTC. This sequence encodes CASSLWGQGASYEQYF.

The chain couples TRBV28 to TRBJ2-1; D may be TRBD2 (6 bases). This CDR3 is 18 amino acids long. In germline, CDR1 is MDHEN, CDR2 SYDVKM. V was shortened by 2 bases and J by 4 bases, with 21 bases between the two germline ends. CDR3 in DNA: TGTGCCAGCAGTTTAGGGCCTCGAGTAGCGGCTAAATACAATGAGCAGTTCTTC. Its translation is CASSLGPRVAAKYNEQFF.